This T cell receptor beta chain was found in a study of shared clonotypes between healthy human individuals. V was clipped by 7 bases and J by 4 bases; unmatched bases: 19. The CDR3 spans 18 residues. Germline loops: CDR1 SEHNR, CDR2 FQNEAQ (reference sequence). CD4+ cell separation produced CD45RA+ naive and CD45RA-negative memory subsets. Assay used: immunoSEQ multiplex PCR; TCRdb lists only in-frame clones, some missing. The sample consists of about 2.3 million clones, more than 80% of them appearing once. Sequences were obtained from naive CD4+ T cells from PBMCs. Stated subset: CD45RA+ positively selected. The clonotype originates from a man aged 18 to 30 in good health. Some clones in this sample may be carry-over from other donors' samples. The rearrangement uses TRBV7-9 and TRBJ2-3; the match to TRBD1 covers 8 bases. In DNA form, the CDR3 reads TGTGCCAGCAACCCCGCAGGTGGTGACAGGGGATCCCCAGATACGCAGTATTTT. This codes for CASNPAGGDRGSPDTQYF.